The 23 T cell receptor beta chains presented below share a single source sample, sequenced in a study of blood T cell repertoires in COVID-19. The table came from immunoSEQ multiplex PCR; TCRdb's copy has only in-frame clones and leaves some out. The sample has about 220,000 clones, almost 85% seen once. Sequencing was done on a sample of peripheral blood. Receptors were obtained from a woman between 70 and 85 years old with COVID-19, enrolled during active disease.

The chain carries TRBV27 and TRBJ1-2; 9 bases align to TRBD1. This CDR3 is built from 13 residues. Germline trimming cut 4 bases from V and 8 bases from J; bases unmatched to any gene: 5. The V gene's germline CDR1 is MNHEY and CDR2 SMNVEV (reference sequence). CDR3 protein: CASSYRGPGGYTF. The CDR3 DNA reads TGTGCCAGCAGTTACAGGGGGCCTGGGGGCTACACCTTC.

The rearrangement uses TRBV19 and TRBJ1-1; the D gene is possibly TRBD1 (6 bases). The CDR3 loop spans 16 amino acids. Trimming took off 2 bases at V and 0 bases at J, with 13 bases between the two ends. The germline CDR1 and CDR2 sequences are LNHDA and SQIVND (reference sequence). CDR3 nucleotide sequence: TGTGCCAGTAGTATACGGGCAGGGGCGGTGAACACTGAAGCTTTCTTT. It is translated as CASSIRAGAVNTEAFF.

This rearrangement joins TRBV6-5 to TRBJ2-3, with no clear D. CDR1 and CDR2 from the germline V gene are MNHEY and SVGAGI. The CDR3 runs 13 residues. With 2 bases removed from V and 4 bases from J, the gap between germline ends came to 7 bases. This chain's CDR3 is CASSYRVADTQYF. The CDR3 DNA is TGTGCCAGCAGTTACAGAGTCGCAGATACGCAGTATTTT.

V gene TRBV4-1 combines with J gene TRBJ2-5, with no clear D. V was pared by 4 bases and J by 4 bases, with 4 bases between. CDR1 MGHRA and CDR2 YSYEKL come from the germline V gene. The CDR3 totals 11 residues. DNA for the CDR3: TGCGCCAGCAGCCCCGGAGAGACCCAGTACTTC. Protein sequence: CASSPGETQYF.

This clone was seen more than once but under ten times. The chain links TRBV6-2 or TRBV6-3 to TRBJ1-3, with 7 positions matching TRBD1. J lost 2 bases, V lost 6 bases, and 4 bases had no gene match. CDR1 and CDR2 from the germline V gene are MNHEY and SVGEGT. The CDR3 contains 14 residues. CDR3 region: CASSQTGTGNTIYF. The CDR3, as DNA: TGTGCCAGCAGCCAGACAGGGACTGGAAACACCATATATTTT.

The genes are TRBV3-1 (or the pseudogene TRBV3-2) and TRBJ2-1; TRBD2 agrees at 7 bases. The CDR3 length is 15 residues. The J segment lost 9 bases and the V segment lost 2 bases, leaving 10 bases of the junction unmatched. Germline values: CDR1 LGHDT, CDR2 YNNKEL (reference sequence). The CDR3 is CASSQFGSGEGEQFF. The CDR3 nucleotides read TGTGCCAGCAGCCAATTCGGGAGCGGGGAGGGTGAGCAGTTCTTC.

This clone was observed many times. The CDR3 spells CASSVENRVNYGYTF. The CDR3 nucleotides are TGTGCCAGCAGCGTAGAGAACAGAGTTAACTATGGCTACACCTTC. The chain combines TRBV9 with TRBJ1-2, with D unresolved. Germline CDR1 is SGDLS and CDR2 is YYNGEE. V was shortened by 0 bases and J by 1 base, with 10 bases between the two germline ends. CDR3 length: 15 residues.

The chain combines TRBV7-9 with TRBJ2-7, with 11 bases lining up with TRBD1. J was trimmed by 3 bases and V by 2 bases; bases with no gene match: 6. This CDR3 region has 16 residues. CDR1 and CDR2 (germline): SEHNR, FQNEAQ (reference sequence). The CDR3 coding sequence is TGTGCCAGCAGCTTAATGGGGACAGGGGGAATCTACGAGCAGTACTTC. Its translation: CASSLMGTGGIYEQYF.

V gene TRBV5-1 combines with J gene TRBJ2-7; 7 bases map to TRBD1. The CDR3 is 14 residues long. V shed 4 bases, J shed 6 bases, and the junction held 10 bases outside the gene matches. The germline gives CDR1 SGHRS, CDR2 YFSETQ. This CDR3 reads CASSIRTGRSEQYF. DNA of the CDR3: TGCGCCAGCAGCATAAGGACAGGTCGGTCCGAGCAGTACTTC.

This clone was recorded a few times. The chain has TRBV7-2 and TRBJ2-5; 9 nucleotides line up with TRBD2. Trimming took 3 bases from V and 5 from J; bases not matched to a gene: 10. Germline CDR1 SGHTA, CDR2 FQGNSA. CDR3 size: 16 residues. CDR3 amino acids: CASSFVPAGGRETQYF. In DNA, the CDR3 is TGTGCCAGCAGCTTTGTACCAGCGGGGGGTAGGGAGACCCAGTACTTC.

V usage is TRBV2 and J usage is TRBJ1-1, with no clear D. Germline V gives CDR1 SNHLY, CDR2 FYNNEI. V was pared by 3 bases and J by 6 bases, with 5 bases between. This CDR3 comprises 11 residues. In DNA form, the CDR3 reads TGTGCCAGCAGTGAGGGCCCTGAAGCTTTCTTT. Translation gives CASSEGPEAFF.

The V gene is TRBV2, the J gene TRBJ2-5; 9 bases align to TRBD1. The germline gives CDR1 SNHLY, CDR2 FYNNEI. Trimming removed 4 bases from V and 4 bases from J; junction bases left unmatched: 7. The CDR3 consists of 15 residues. DNA for the CDR3: TGTGCCAGCAGTGTAAGGACAGGGGTGGGAGAGACCCAGTACTTC. Amino acid sequence: CASSVRTGVGETQYF. The full variable domain, in which reference TRBV2 and TRBJ2-5 provide the parts outside the CDR3, is EPEVTQTPSHQVTQMGQEVILRCVPISNHLYFYWYRQILGQKVEFLVSFYNNEISEKSEIFDDQFSVERPDGSNFTLKIRSTKLEDSAMYFCASSVRTGVGETQYFGPGTRLLVL.

The chain employs TRBV2 and TRBJ2-5; D uncertain. CDR3 length: 13 amino acids. Trimming left V 4 bases short and J 2 bases short, with 8 bases between. CDR1 SNHLY and CDR2 FYNNEI come from the germline V gene. The CDR3 coding sequence is TGTGCCAGCAGTGGCGGTAGGCAAGAGACCCAGTACTTC. It codes for CASSGGRQETQYF.

This clone has ten or more counts. The rearrangement uses TRBV12-3 or TRBV12-4 and TRBJ1-2; no reliable D call. This CDR3 is 13 amino acids long. The ends were cut back, 3 bases at V and 8 bases at J, with 13 bases in the middle. CDR3 DNA: TGTGCCAGCAGTTTCGAAACAGTCTGGGGCTACACCTTC. It specifies CASSFETVWGYTF.

The V and J genes are TRBV7-9 and TRBJ2-1, with 10 nucleotides matching TRBD1. CDR3 size: 16 residues. V was clipped by 5 bases and J by 0 bases; unmatched bases: 4. The germline V gene has CDR1 SEHNR and CDR2 FQNEAQ (reference sequence). For the CDR3, the DNA is TGTGCCAGCAGCCCCTGGGACAGGGGCTCCTACAATGAGCAGTTCTTC. This sequence encodes CASSPWDRGSYNEQFF.

The chain carries TRBV11-3 and TRBJ1-1; 11 positions agree with TRBD1. With V trimmed by 5 bases and J by 1 base, 3 bases remained unmatched. The CDR3 spans 15 residues. Per the germline V gene, CDR1 is SGHNT and CDR2 is YENEEA. The CDR3 region is CASSRDRGANTEAFF. Here the CDR3 DNA reads TGTGCCAGCAGCCGGGACAGGGGGGCGAACACTGAAGCTTTCTTT. Combining the CDR3 with reference TRBV11-3 and TRBJ1-1 gives the whole variable domain EAGVVQSPRYKIIEKKQPVAFWCNPISGHNTLYWYLQNLGQGPELLIRYENEEAVDDSQLPKDRFSAERLKGVDSTLKIQPAELGDSAVYLCASSRDRGANTEAFFGQGTRLTVV.

This clone was picked up one time. The chain employs TRBV3-1 (or the pseudogene TRBV3-2) and TRBJ2-1, with 8 bases identical to TRBD2. Germline CDR1 and CDR2: LGHDT and YNNKEL (reference sequence). The CDR3 contains 16 residues. V dropped 4 bases and J dropped 6; count of bases not matched to a gene: 11. The CDR3 DNA follows: TGTGCCAGCAGCCGCCAAGAAGCGGGAGACCGCAATGAGCAGTTCTTC. This encodes CASSRQEAGDRNEQFF.

The V and J genes are TRBV7-2 and TRBJ1-1; tentative D call: TRBD1 (5 bases). The CDR3 loop spans 12 amino acids. The ends were cut back, 5 bases at V and 6 bases at J, with 10 bases in the middle. Germline V gene lookup returns CDR1 SGHTA and CDR2 FQGNSA. CDR3 sequence (DNA): TGTGCCAGCAGCCGGGGGGACCCTGAAGCTTTCTTT. Translated, it gives CASSRGDPEAFF.

This chain uses TRBV2 with TRBJ1-6; a weak D match, TRBD1 (6 bases). Trimming removed 7 bases at V and 5 bases at J, with 15 bases between. CDR1 and CDR2 (germline): SNHLY, FYNNEI. There are 15 residues in the CDR3. Here the CDR3 DNA reads TGTGCCAGCAATCTACAGGGACGAGATAATTCACCCCTCCACTTT. Translation: CASNLQGRDNSPLHF.

The rearrangement links TRBV7-2 to TRBJ2-7; D is ambiguous. Trimming took off 3 bases at V and 2 bases at J, with 8 bases between the two ends. The CDR3 is made up of 13 amino acids. Germline CDR1 reads SGHTA; CDR2 reads FQGNSA. The CDR3 nucleotides are TGTGCCAGCAGCTTCCCAGGTACCTACGAGCAGTACTTC. The encoded protein is CASSFPGTYEQYF.

The chain joins TRBV4-1 to TRBJ2-1; 16 bases align to TRBD2. CDR1 MGHRA and CDR2 YSYEKL come from the germline V gene. This CDR3 has 18 residues. Trimming took 0 bases from V and 4 from J; bases not matched to a gene: 3. The CDR3 protein is CASSQEGLAGGIYNEQFF. The CDR3 bases are TGCGCCAGCAGCCAAGAGGGACTAGCGGGGGGGATTTACAATGAGCAGTTCTTC.

This chain links TRBV30 with TRBJ1-6; 7 bases match TRBD1. Germline lookup yields CDR1 GTSNPN and CDR2 SVGIG (reference sequence). CDR3 length equals 13 residues. Unmatched junction bases numbered 2, after V lost 5 bases and J lost 4 bases. The CDR3 is CAWAGQYNSPLHF. Written as DNA, the CDR3 is TGTGCCTGGGCGGGACAGTATAATTCACCCCTCCACTTT.

The genes are TRBV29-1 and TRBJ1-2, with TRBD1 identical over 9 bases. The J segment lost 5 bases and the V segment lost 3 bases, leaving 7 bases of the junction unmatched. This CDR3 is 14 amino acids long. Germline values: CDR1 SQVTM, CDR2 ANQGSEA. The CDR3: CSVDIGQGSYGYTF. The CDR3 bases are TGCAGCGTTGATATCGGACAGGGGTCTTATGGCTACACCTTC.